What follows describes a single TCR beta chain. Per germline, CDR1 LNHDA and CDR2 SQIVND (reference sequence). Trimming cost V 5 bases and J 5 bases, with 12 bases left between them. The CDR3 is 14 amino acids. The source of the sample is a study of preoperative IRX-2 immunotherapy in early breast cancer. The treatment was: preoperative locoregional IRX-2 cytokine immunotherapy. The data were produced by immunoSEQ multiplex PCR, yet TCRdb's version contains in-frame clones alone and is incomplete. The top ten clones hold roughly 2.5% of a sample with around 30,000 clones, under 85% of them seen once. Sequenced here: lymph node tissue, sampled from a patient treated with IRX-2 immunotherapy. The TCR sequence derives from a human donor with breast cancer. This chain uses TRBV19 with TRBJ1-4; the D is unclear. The CDR3 reads CASSSSSANEKLFF. CDR3 in DNA: TGTGCCAGTAGTTCATCCTCAGCAAATGAAAAACTGTTTTTT.